Presented here are 2 T cell receptor beta chains from one specimen sequenced in a study of blood T cell repertoires in COVID-19. The method was immunoSEQ multiplex PCR; TCRdb's version includes in-frame clones alone and lacks a portion of them. Here the sample spans about 300,000 clones, just under 90% being singletons. Source material: peripheral blood. Every receptor here comes from a woman aged 25 to 39 with COVID-19, enrolled during active disease.

The rearrangement uses TRBV7-6 and TRBJ2-7; D may be TRBD2 (5 bases). V lost 2 bases and J 5 bases, leaving 16 bases between the germline ends. Germline V lookup: CDR1 SGHVS, CDR2 FNYEAQ. CDR3 length equals 15 residues. The CDR3 coding sequence is TGTGCCAGCAGCTTAATAGGAGGACGGATAGACGAGCAGTACTTC. Translation gives CASSLIGGRIDEQYF.

The chain couples TRBV6-5 to TRBJ1-5; 7 bases are shared with TRBD1. Trimming cost V 9 bases and J 2 bases; bases outside gene matches: 7. Germline assignment: CDR1 MNHEY and CDR2 SVGAGI. The CDR3 has 14 amino acids. CDR3 in amino acids: CARTIGGGNQPQHF. The CDR3 DNA reads TGTGCCAGAACTATAGGGGGCGGCAATCAGCCCCAGCATTTT.